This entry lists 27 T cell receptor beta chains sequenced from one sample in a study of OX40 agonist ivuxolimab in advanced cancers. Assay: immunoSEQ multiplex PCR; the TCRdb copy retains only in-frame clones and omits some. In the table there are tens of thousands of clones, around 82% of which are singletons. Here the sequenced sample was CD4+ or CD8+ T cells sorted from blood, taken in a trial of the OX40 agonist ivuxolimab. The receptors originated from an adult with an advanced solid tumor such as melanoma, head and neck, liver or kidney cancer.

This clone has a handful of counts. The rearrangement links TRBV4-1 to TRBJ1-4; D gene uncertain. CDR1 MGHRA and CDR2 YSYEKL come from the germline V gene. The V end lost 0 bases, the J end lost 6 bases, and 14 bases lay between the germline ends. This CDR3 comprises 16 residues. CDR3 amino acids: CASSQDFGLRHEKLFF. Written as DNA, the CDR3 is TGCGCCAGCAGCCAAGATTTTGGCTTACGCCATGAAAAACTGTTTTTT.

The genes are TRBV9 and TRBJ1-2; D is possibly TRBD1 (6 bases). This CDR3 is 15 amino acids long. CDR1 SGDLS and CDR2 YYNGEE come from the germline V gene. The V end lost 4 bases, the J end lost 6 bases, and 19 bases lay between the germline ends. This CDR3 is CASSPRTGPLDGYTF. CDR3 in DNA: TGTGCCAGCAGCCCTCGAACAGGGCCGCTGGATGGCTACACCTTC.

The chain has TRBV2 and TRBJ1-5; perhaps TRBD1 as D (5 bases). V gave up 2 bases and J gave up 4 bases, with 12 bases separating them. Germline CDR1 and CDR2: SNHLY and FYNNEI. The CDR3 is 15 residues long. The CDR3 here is CASSEFGGWNQPQHF. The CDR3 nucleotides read TGTGCCAGCAGTGAATTTGGGGGTTGGAATCAGCCCCAGCATTTT.

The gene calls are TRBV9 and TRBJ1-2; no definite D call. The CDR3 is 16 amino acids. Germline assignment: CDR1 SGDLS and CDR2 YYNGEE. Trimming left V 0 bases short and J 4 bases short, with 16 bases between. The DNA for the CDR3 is TGTGCCAGCAGCGTAGACCCCAACTCAGAGTTCTATGGCTACACCTTC. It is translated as CASSVDPNSEFYGYTF. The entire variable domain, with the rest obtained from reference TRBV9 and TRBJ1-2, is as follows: DSGVTQTPKHLITATGQRVTLRCSPRSGDLSVYWYQQSLDQGLQFLIQYYNGEERAKGNILERFSAQQFPDLHSELNLSSLELGDSALYFCASSVDPNSEFYGYTFGSGTRLTVV.

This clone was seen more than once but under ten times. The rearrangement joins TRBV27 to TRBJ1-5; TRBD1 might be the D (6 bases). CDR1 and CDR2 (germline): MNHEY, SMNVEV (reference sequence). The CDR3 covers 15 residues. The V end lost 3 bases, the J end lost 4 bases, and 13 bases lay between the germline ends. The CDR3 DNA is TGTGCCAGCAGTTTCTCGTTCAGGGGTAATCAGCCCCAGCATTTT. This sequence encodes CASSFSFRGNQPQHF.

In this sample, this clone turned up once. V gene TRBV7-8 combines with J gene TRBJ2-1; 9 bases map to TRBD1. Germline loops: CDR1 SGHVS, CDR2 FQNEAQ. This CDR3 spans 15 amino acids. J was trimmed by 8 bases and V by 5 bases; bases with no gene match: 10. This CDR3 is CASSPWGDRAYEQFF. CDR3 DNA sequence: TGTGCCAGCAGCCCCTGGGGGGACAGGGCATATGAGCAGTTCTTC.

CDR3 in DNA: TGTGCCAGCAGCCACAGGGACTCGAATTCACCCCTCCACTTT. The encoded protein is CASSHRDSNSPLHF. The V call is TRBV13, the J call TRBJ1-6, with D possibly being TRBD1 (6 bases). The V gene lost 5 bases and the J gene lost 7 bases, with 12 bases spanning the gap. The CDR3 loop spans 14 amino acids. Germline CDR1 is PRHDT and CDR2 is FYEKMQ (reference sequence).

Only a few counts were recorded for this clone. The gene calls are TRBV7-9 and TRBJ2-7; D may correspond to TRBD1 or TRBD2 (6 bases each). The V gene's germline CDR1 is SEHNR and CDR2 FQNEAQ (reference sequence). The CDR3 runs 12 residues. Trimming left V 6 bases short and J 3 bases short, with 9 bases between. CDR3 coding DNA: TGTGCCAGCAGTAAGGGGGGCTACGAGCAGTACTTC. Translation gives CASSKGGYEQYF. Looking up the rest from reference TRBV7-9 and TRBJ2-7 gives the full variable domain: DTGVSQNPRHKITKRGQNVTFRCDPISEHNRLYWYRQTLGQGPEFLTYFQNEAQLEKSRLLSDRFSAERPKGSFSTLEIQRTEQGDSAMYLCASSKGGYEQYFGPGTRLTVT.

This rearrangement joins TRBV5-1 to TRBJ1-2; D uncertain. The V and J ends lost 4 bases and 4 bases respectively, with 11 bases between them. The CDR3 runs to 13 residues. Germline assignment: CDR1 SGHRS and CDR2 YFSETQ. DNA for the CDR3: TGCGCCAGCAGCGCCCGTGTATCCTATGGCTACACCTTC. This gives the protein CASSARVSYGYTF.

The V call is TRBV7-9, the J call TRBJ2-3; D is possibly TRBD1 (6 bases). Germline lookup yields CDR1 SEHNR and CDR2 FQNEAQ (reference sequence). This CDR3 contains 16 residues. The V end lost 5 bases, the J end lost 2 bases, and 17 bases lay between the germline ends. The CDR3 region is CASSSSRTAITDTQYF. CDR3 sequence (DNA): TGTGCCAGCAGCAGTTCCCGGACAGCGATCACAGATACGCAGTATTTT.

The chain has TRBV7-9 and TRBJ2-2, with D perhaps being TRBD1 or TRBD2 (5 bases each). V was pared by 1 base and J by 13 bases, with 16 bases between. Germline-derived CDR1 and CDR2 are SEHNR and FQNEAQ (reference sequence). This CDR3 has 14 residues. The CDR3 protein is CASSLDWDPLWLFF. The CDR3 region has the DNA TGTGCCAGCAGCTTAGATTGGGACCCTCTTTGGCTGTTTTTT.

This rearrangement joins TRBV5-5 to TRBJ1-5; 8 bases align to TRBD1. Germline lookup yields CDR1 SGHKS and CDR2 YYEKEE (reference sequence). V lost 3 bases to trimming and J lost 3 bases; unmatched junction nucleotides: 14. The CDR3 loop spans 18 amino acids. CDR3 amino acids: CASSSTGQGGGFNQPQHF. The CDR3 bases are TGTGCCAGCAGCTCCACAGGACAGGGTGGGGGTTTCAATCAGCCCCAGCATTTT.

The CDR3: CASSLRAATSGNTIYF. The CDR3 DNA is TGTGCCAGCAGCTTAAGGGCGGCGACCTCTGGAAACACCATATATTTT. The rearrangement uses TRBV7-9 and TRBJ1-3, with no clear D. Germline CDR1 SEHNR, CDR2 FQNEAQ (reference sequence). Trimming left V 2 bases short and J 0 bases short, with 11 bases between. The CDR3 is made up of 16 amino acids.

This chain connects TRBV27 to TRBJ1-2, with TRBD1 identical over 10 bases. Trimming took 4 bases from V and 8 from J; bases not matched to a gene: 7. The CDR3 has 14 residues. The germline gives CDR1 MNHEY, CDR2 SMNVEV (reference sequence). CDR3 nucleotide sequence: TGTGCCAGCAGTTCTTGGGACAGGGGATGGGGCTACACCTTC. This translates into CASSSWDRGWGYTF.

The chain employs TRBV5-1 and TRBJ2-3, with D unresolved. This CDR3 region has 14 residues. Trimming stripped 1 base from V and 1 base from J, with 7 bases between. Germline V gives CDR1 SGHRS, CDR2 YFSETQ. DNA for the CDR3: TGCGCCAGCAGCTTGACAAGGGGCACAGATACGCAGTATTTT. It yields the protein CASSLTRGTDTQYF.

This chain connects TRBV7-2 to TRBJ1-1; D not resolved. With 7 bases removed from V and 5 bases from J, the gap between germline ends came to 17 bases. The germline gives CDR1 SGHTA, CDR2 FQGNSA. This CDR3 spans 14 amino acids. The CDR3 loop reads CASIQTGRVTEAFF. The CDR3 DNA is TGTGCCAGCATCCAGACTGGCCGGGTGACTGAAGCTTTCTTT.

CDR3 loop: CATEGGGSYEQYF. In nucleotides, the CDR3 is TGTGCCACCGAAGGGGGCGGCTCCTACGAGCAGTACTTC. This rearrangement joins TRBV5-6 to TRBJ2-7, with 7 bases aligning to TRBD1. Germline CDR1 is SGHDT and CDR2 is YYEEEE. Germline trimming cut 9 bases from V and 0 bases from J; bases unmatched to any gene: 6. The CDR3 contains 13 residues.

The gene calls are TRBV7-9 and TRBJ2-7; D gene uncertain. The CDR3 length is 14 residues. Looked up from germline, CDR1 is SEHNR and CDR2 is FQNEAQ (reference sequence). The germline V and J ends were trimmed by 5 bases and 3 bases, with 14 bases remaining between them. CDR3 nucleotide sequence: TGTGCCAGCAGCCAAATGGCAAAAGACTACGAGCAGTACTTC. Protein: CASSQMAKDYEQYF.

CDR3 protein: CASSRLAGGPIYEQYF. In DNA form, the CDR3 reads TGTGCCAGCTCCCGACTAGCGGGAGGCCCGATCTACGAGCAGTACTTC. This chain connects TRBV27 to TRBJ2-7; 13 nucleotides agree with TRBD2. This CDR3 is 16 amino acids long. CDR1 is MNHEY, CDR2 SMNVEV, per germline (reference sequence). Unmatched junction bases numbered 10, after V lost 8 bases and J lost 3 bases.

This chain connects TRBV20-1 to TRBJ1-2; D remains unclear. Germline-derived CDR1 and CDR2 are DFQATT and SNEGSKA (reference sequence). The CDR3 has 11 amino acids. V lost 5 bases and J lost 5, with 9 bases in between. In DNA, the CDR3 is TGCAGTGCTCGAGGGCATTATGGCTACACCTTC. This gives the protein CSARGHYGYTF.

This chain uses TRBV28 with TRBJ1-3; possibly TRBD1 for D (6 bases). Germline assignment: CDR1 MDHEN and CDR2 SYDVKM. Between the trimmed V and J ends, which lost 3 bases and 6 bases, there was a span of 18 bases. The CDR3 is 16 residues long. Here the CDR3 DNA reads TGTGCCAGCAGTTTGTCGCAGGGGATTCAACCAAACACCATATATTTT. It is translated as CASSLSQGIQPNTIYF.

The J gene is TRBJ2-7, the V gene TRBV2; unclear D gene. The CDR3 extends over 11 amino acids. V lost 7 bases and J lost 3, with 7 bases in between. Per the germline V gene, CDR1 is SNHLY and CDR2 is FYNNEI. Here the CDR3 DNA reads TGTGCCAGCAAGAACAACTACGAGCAGTACTTC. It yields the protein CASKNNYEQYF.

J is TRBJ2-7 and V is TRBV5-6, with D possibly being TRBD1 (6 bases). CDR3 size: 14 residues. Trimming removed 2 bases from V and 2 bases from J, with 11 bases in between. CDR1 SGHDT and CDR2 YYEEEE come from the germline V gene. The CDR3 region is CASSLYDRTYEQYF. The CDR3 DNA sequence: TGTGCCAGCAGCTTATATGACAGGACCTACGAGCAGTACTTC.

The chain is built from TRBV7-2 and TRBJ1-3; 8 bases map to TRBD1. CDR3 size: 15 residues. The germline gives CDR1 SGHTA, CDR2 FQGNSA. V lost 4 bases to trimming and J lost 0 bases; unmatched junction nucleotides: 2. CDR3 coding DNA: TGTGCCAGCAGCTCGGACAGGGCCTCTGGAAACACCATATATTTT. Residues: CASSSDRASGNTIYF.

The CDR3 DNA reads as TGTGCCAGCAGTCAGACAGGGGCTAGCCAAGAGACCCAGTACTTC. Amino acid sequence: CASSQTGASQETQYF. The rearrangement joins TRBV2 to TRBJ2-5; 8 nucleotides match TRBD1. Germline trimming cut 5 bases from V and 1 base from J; bases unmatched to any gene: 6. The germline V gene has CDR1 SNHLY and CDR2 FYNNEI. The CDR3 is 15 amino acids.

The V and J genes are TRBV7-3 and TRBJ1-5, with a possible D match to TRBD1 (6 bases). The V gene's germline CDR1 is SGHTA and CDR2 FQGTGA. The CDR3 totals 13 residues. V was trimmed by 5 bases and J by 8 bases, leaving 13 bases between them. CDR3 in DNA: TGTGCCAGCAGCCGAGGAAGGGGGGAGCCCCAGCATTTT. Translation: CASSRGRGEPQHF.

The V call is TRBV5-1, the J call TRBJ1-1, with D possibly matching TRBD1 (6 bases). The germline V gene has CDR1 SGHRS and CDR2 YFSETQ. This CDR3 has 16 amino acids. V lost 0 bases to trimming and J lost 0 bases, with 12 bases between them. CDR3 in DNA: TGCGCCAGCAGCTTGGCCAGGGGTCCGATGAACACTGAAGCTTTCTTT. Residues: CASSLARGPMNTEAFF.